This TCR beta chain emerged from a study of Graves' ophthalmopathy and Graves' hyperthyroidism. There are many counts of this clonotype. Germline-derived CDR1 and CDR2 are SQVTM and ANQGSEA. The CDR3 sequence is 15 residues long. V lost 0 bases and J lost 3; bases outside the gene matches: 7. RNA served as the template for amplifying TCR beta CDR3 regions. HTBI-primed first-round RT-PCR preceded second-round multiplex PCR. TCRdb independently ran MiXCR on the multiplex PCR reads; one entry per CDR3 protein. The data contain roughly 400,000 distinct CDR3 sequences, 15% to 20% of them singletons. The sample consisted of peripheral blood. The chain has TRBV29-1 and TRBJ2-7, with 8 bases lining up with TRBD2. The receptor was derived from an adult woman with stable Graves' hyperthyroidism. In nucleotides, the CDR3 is TGCAGCGTTGAAGAACGGGAGGGCCAAGACTACGAGCAGTACTTC. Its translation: CSVEEREGQDYEQYF.